Below, one TCR beta chain is given with its context. A much larger clone lies one base from this, so it may be a read error. The data derive from a study of spatial heterogeneity in lung cancer. The CDR3 length is 15 residues. V was trimmed by 8 bases and J by 2 bases, leaving 16 bases between them. Per germline, CDR1 DFQATT and CDR2 SNEGSKA (reference sequence). TCRdb ran MiXCR on the 5' RACE reads and lists one entry per CDR3 protein. The data contain roughly 7,800 distinct CDR3 sequences, roughly 16% of them singletons. The time point: sample taken at primary tumor resection. Sequencing was performed on normal lung tissue next to the tumor, taken at surgery. The V call is TRBV20-1, the J call TRBJ2-6, with D tentatively TRBD2 (6 bases). The source of this sequence is a male donor with early-stage non-small cell lung cancer. The CDR3 loop is CSSPIGGTGANVLTF. CDR3 DNA sequence: TGCAGTTCACCCATCGGAGGGACTGGGGCCAACGTCCTGACTTTC.